This TCR beta chain was recovered during a study of CXCR3-negative and CXCR3-positive naive CD8 T cells. The CDR3 length is 15 residues. The germline gives CDR1 MNHEY, CDR2 SVGEGT. As concerns this clonotype: Its antigen is unidentified.

Overall study findings and caveats: Diversity ran similarly high across both naive subsets but far lower in memory CD8+ cells. Against CXCR3-negative naive cells, CXCR3-positive naive cells showed more hydrophobic TRB CDR3s.

All TRB cDNA libraries came from 5' RACE performed with UMI labels. Using the 5' RACE reads, TCRdb records one entry per CDR3 protein without DNA. This sample's table has 50,000 to 65,000 distinct CDR3 sequences. The rearrangement links TRBV6-2 or TRBV6-3 to TRBJ2-1; TCRdb's D gene call, TRBD2, goes unchecked for lack of DNA. The sequence was collected from a human donor in good health. Some clones in this sample may be carry-over from other donors' samples. The sample comprised naive CXCR3+ CD8+ T cells from blood. Regarding subset: CD45RO-CCR7+CD27+CD95- naive CD8+ T cells expressing CXCR3 (TNR3+). The CDR3 is CASSRGLAGYNEQFF.